This T cell receptor (beta chain) was captured in a study of PD-1 blockade in mismatch repair-deficient tumors. About this clone: Antigen: not known.

Study-wide results and caveats: Tumor-resident clones, often absent from pretreatment blood, expanded after pembrolizumab and then contracted.

PCR or immunohistochemistry showed mismatch repair deficiency in every enrolled patient. Three pembrolizumab responders had their TCRs sequenced. Sequencing was performed with immunoSEQ multiplex PCR; in TCRdb, only in-frame clones are kept and a portion is missing. The sample shows over 100,000 clones, over 60% of them seen only once. The germline V gene encodes CDR1 MNHNY and CDR2 SVGAGI (reference sequence). V gave up 0 bases and J gave up 8 bases, with 13 bases separating them. The CDR3 is 15 residues long. The receptor's source is an adult with mismatch repair-deficient cancer. The specimen was peripheral blood, collected approximately 14 months after starting pembrolizumab. This chain uses TRBV6-6 with TRBJ1-4; weak D call: TRBD1 (6 bases). The CDR3 reads CASSYSSTGWEKLFF. CDR3 sequence (DNA): TGTGCCAGCAGTTACTCGAGTACAGGGTGGGAAAAACTGTTTTTT.